This T cell receptor beta chain was captured in a study of T-cell memory formation after mild COVID-19. Findings and caveats of the study: Clonal second-wave expansions that peaked on day 37 had unconfirmed SARS-CoV-2 specificity.

This clonotype turned up a few times. Its target is unknown. TCRdb re-called the 5' RACE reads with MiXCR, one entry per CDR3 protein. The sample yields about 90,000 distinct CDR3 sequences, around 15% seen once. The germline V gene encodes CDR1 MGHRA and CDR2 YSYEKL. The ends lost 2 bases at V and 2 bases at J; junction bases unmatched: 9. The CDR3 runs to 17 residues. Sequenced input: PBMCs or a T cell subset sorted from them (not recorded which). The receptor's source is a man in his late teens or twenties who had mild COVID-19 (a few samples of this study predate the infection). Cell type and time point are not known. This rearrangement joins TRBV4-1 to TRBJ1-3, with 7 bases matching TRBD1. The CDR3 loop is CASSQMGSTGTGNTIYF. The CDR3 bases are TGCGCCAGCAGCCAAATGGGCTCGACAGGGACTGGAAACACCATATATTTT.